This T cell receptor beta chain was profiled in a study of cytomegalovirus exposure and HLA in healthy donors. Study-wide results and limits: In most subjects, TCR beta sequences reportedly gave accurate predictions of HLA-A and HLA-B alleles. HLA restriction was apparent for most CMV-associated TCR beta chains in a later analysis.

The PCR employed 60 Vbeta primers together with 13 Jbeta primers. TCRdb's table, derived via immunoSEQ multiplex PCR, lists solely in-frame clones and lacks some. The data contain approximately 86,000 clones, 76% of them seen just once; the ten biggest clones take up 3% to 3.5%. The V and J ends lost 3 bases and 0 bases, in that order; junction bases with no gene match: 6. Germline V gene data show CDR1 as LGHNA and CDR2 as YSLEER. The length of the CDR3 is 17 residues. Worth noting for this clone: Its cognate antigen is unknown.

The TCR comes from a middle-aged man in good health and CMV-seronegative. The chain recombines TRBV4-3 with TRBJ2-2, with TRBD1 matching 8 bases. Sequenced material: PBMCs. CDR3 sequence (DNA): TGCGCCAGCAGCCACCCTCCGGGACAGGCGAACACCGGGGAGCTGTTTTTT. It is translated as CASSHPPGQANTGELFF.